The following is a T cell receptor beta chain sequence with its context. Its antigen is as yet unknown. This record belongs to a study of monozygotic twins with inflammatory bowel disease. Study-level points and caveats: A reduction in TCRbeta diversity (inverse Simpson) was seen in IBD patients relative to healthy co-twins.

Germline V CDR1 and CDR2: DFQATT, SNEGSKA (reference sequence). CDR3 length equals 16 residues. TCRdb processed the 5' RACE reads again and assigns one entry to each CDR3 protein, with no DNA. This sample's clone table lists 150,000 or so distinct CDR3 sequences. This sequence was found in a human donor with ulcerative colitis or Crohn's disease, or a healthy co-twin of an affected twin (not recorded which). The chain employs TRBV20-1 and TRBJ2-3; there is no DNA to check the TCRdb D call of TRBD1. Material for sequencing was blood. The CDR3 reads CSAAAPGTGRTDTQYF.